These 14 T cell receptor beta chains share one sample of origin, sequenced in a study of cytomegalovirus exposure and HLA in healthy donors. TCRdb keeps only in-frame clones here, not all; method: immunoSEQ multiplex PCR. In the table there are some 76,000 clones, around 94% of which are singletons. The sequencing sample was made of PBMCs. These receptor sequences come from a woman between 18 and 29 years old in good health and CMV-seropositive.

This chain joins TRBV6-4 and TRBJ2-7, with D maybe TRBD2 (5 bases). V was shortened by 0 bases and J by 2 bases, with 14 bases between the two germline ends. Germline CDR1 and CDR2: MRHNA and SNTAGT. The CDR3 contains 16 residues. The CDR3 bases are TGTGCCAGCAGTGACTCGCCCAGCGGCGCACCCTACGAGCAGTACTTC. This gives the protein CASSDSPSGAPYEQYF.

CDR3 bases: TGTGCCAGCAGCTTAGAGACAGCTGAAGCTTTCTTT. Residues: CASSLETAEAFF. The rearrangement uses TRBV11-3 and TRBJ1-1; a weak D match, TRBD1 (5 bases). Germline CDR1 is SGHNT and CDR2 is YENEEA. Trimming pared 0 bases from V and 6 bases from J, leaving 5 bases between. This CDR3 comprises 12 residues.

The rearrangement links TRBV4-2 to TRBJ1-5, with TRBD1 matching 7 bases. After removal of 4 bases from V and 1 base from J, the junction contained 4 bases not matched to a gene. This CDR3 comprises 15 residues. From germline, CDR1 is LGHNA and CDR2 YNFKEQ. CDR3 DNA: TGTGCCAGCAGCCGCGACAGGGCGAGCAATCAGCCCCAGCATTTT. It codes for CASSRDRASNQPQHF.

The gene calls are TRBV5-4 and TRBJ1-1; 9 nucleotides match TRBD1. CDR3 size: 15 residues. With V trimmed by 3 bases and J by 1 base, 4 bases remained unmatched. Germline lookup yields CDR1 SGHNT and CDR2 YYREEE (reference sequence). CDR3 loop: CASSSTGGGNTEAFF. The DNA for the CDR3 is TGTGCCAGCAGCTCCACAGGGGGCGGGAACACTGAAGCTTTCTTT.

The chain joins TRBV28 to TRBJ2-7, with D possibly matching TRBD1 (6 bases). Trimming stripped 3 bases from V and 2 bases from J, with 14 bases between. The CDR3 sequence is 15 residues long. Germline CDR1 and CDR2: MDHEN and SYDVKM. The CDR3 loop reads CASSLTGLGAYEQYF. CDR3 coding DNA: TGTGCCAGCAGTTTGACAGGCCTCGGGGCCTACGAGCAGTACTTC.

The chain carries TRBV5-6 and TRBJ1-3; possibly TRBD1 for D (5 bases). V lost 4 bases and J lost 3, with 17 bases in between. Germline lookup yields CDR1 SGHDT and CDR2 YYEEEE. The length of the CDR3 is 16 residues. CDR3 in amino acids: CASSRTGGGFGNTIYF. Written as DNA, the CDR3 is TGTGCCAGCAGCCGGACGGGGGGAGGCTTTGGAAACACCATATATTTT.

This chain uses TRBV15 with TRBJ1-5; no definite D call. Between the trimmed V and J ends, which lost 0 bases and 4 bases, there was a span of 4 bases. This CDR3 is built from 13 residues. CDR1 LNHNV and CDR2 YYDKDF come from the germline V gene (reference sequence). The CDR3 DNA reads TGTGCCACCAGCAGAGACTTGAATCAGCCCCAGCATTTT. It is translated as CATSRDLNQPQHF.

The chain links TRBV5-4 to TRBJ1-6; maybe TRBD1 (6 bases). Germline assignment: CDR1 SGHNT and CDR2 YYREEE (reference sequence). Trimming shortened V by 2 bases and J by 8 bases, and 11 bases separated the two germline ends. The CDR3 extends over 14 amino acids. The chain's CDR3 is CASSFSGAYSPLHF. CDR3 sequence (DNA): TGTGCCAGCAGCTTTTCAGGGGCGTATTCACCCCTCCACTTT.

The gene calls are TRBV6-5 and TRBJ1-6; D is undetermined. The length of the CDR3 is 14 residues. V lost 6 bases to trimming and J lost 7 bases, with 13 bases between them. Per the germline V gene, CDR1 is MNHEY and CDR2 is SVGAGI. The DNA for the CDR3 is TGTGCCAGCAGCCCCGGGTCCGGGAATTCACCCCTCCACTTT. Translated, it gives CASSPGSGNSPLHF.

The rearrangement links TRBV7-9 to TRBJ2-3; D perhaps matches TRBD2 (5 bases). Germline lookup yields CDR1 SEHNR and CDR2 FQNEAQ (reference sequence). The CDR3 covers 15 residues. The germline V and J ends were trimmed by 3 bases and 5 bases, with 15 bases remaining between them. CDR3 loop: CASSFTWRRGDTQYF. CDR3 in DNA: TGTGCCAGCAGCTTCACCTGGAGACGGGGAGATACGCAGTATTTT.

The chain links TRBV11-3 to TRBJ2-1; 8 bases line up with TRBD1. The CDR3 is 15 amino acids. From germline, CDR1 is SGHNT and CDR2 YENEEA. V trimming: 6 bases; J trimming: 3 bases; junction bases outside the gene matches: 7. The DNA for the CDR3 is TGTGCCAGCAGTTCTAGGGGACAGGTCTACAATGAGCAGTTCTTC. As protein: CASSSRGQVYNEQFF.

The chain links TRBV28 to TRBJ1-3; possibly TRBD1 for D (6 bases). CDR1 and CDR2 (germline): MDHEN, SYDVKM. Trimming left V 6 bases short and J 3 bases short, with 18 bases between. The CDR3 runs 16 residues. The CDR3 is CASRRGSYPGGNTIYF. The CDR3 region has the DNA TGTGCCAGCAGAAGGGGGTCCTACCCGGGTGGAAACACCATATATTTT. Based on the CDR3 plus reference TRBV28 and TRBJ1-3, the full variable domain is DVKVTQSSRYLVKRTGEKVFLECVQDMDHENMFWYRQDPGLGLRLIYFSYDVKMKEKGDIPEGYSVSREKKERFSLILESASTNQTSMYLCASRRGSYPGGNTIYFGEGSWLTVV.

The genes are TRBV6-6 and TRBJ2-7; D is ambiguous. The V end lost 2 bases, the J end lost 4 bases, and 6 bases lay between the germline ends. In germline, CDR1 is MNHNY, CDR2 SVGAGI (reference sequence). There are 12 residues in the CDR3. The CDR3 DNA reads as TGTGCCAGCAGTTACGTGACTTACGAGCAGTACTTC. It encodes CASSYVTYEQYF.

The J gene is TRBJ2-3, the V gene TRBV18; D remains unclear. This CDR3 contains 14 residues. The germline V gene has CDR1 KGHSH and CDR2 LQKENI. Trimming took 4 bases from V and 2 from J, leaving 10 bases between them. The CDR3 reads CASSLRSVTDTQYF. For the CDR3, the DNA is TGTGCCAGCTCACTTAGATCGGTCACAGATACGCAGTATTTT.